Sequencing of this TCR beta chain was carried out in a study of a mutant IDH1 vaccine in newly diagnosed glioma. At the level of the study: The treated group averaged 40.4 years old and was around 60% male, about 40% female.

This clone was seen just once. Antigen unknown. Time point of the sample: week 5, during vaccination. It was 300 ug of mutant IDH1 20-mer peptide that made up each vaccine dose, given with topical imiquimod. This CDR3 is 13 amino acids long. Germline CDR1 and CDR2: SGHNT and YYREEE (reference sequence). V lost 5 bases to trimming and J lost 13 bases; unmatched junction nucleotides: 9. Study-level points and caveats: Pseudoprogression seemed unrelated to changes in top peripheral T cell clonotypes. A vaccine-induced immune response developed in roughly 93% of the patients.

TCRdb's copy holds only in-frame clones and misses some; the assay was immunoSEQ multiplex PCR. The data contain tens of thousands of clones, around 78% of them singletons. The TCR sequence derives from a man aged 35 to 55 with glioma. The chain employs TRBV5-4 and TRBJ1-6; 7 bases align to TRBD1. Here the sequenced sample was PBMCs, taken from a glioma patient whose treatment included an IDH1 peptide vaccine. The CDR3 here is CASRSGQYGPLHF. Written as DNA, the CDR3 is TGTGCCAGCAGATCGGGACAGTACGGGCCCCTCCACTTT.